This T cell receptor (beta chain) is drawn from a study of PD-L1 blockade in urothelial cancer. On the study more broadly: Atezolizumab (1,200 mg intravenously every 3 weeks) began in 2014 for patients. Blood yielded a median of approximately 150,000 T cells per sample.

Between 1 and 8 samples, pretreatment and on-treatment, were given by each patient. The CDR3 extends over 16 amino acids. V lost 1 base and J 1 base, leaving 11 bases between the germline ends. Germline CDR1 is SGHTA and CDR2 is FQGNSA. This clone was seen a single time. The data were produced by immunoSEQ multiplex PCR, yet TCRdb's version contains in-frame clones alone and is incomplete. Here the sample spans fewer than 45,000 clones, over 75% being singletons. This chain uses TRBV7-2 with TRBJ2-4, with D tentatively TRBD1 (6 bases). Source: PBMCs, taken around atezolizumab (anti-PD-L1) treatment. This clonotype originated in a man aged 70 or older with urothelial cancer. Written as DNA, the CDR3 is TGTGCCAGCAGCTTAGTAGGGGGTGGGGCCAAAAACATTCAGTACTTC. The encoded protein is CASSLVGGGAKNIQYF. Supplemented by reference TRBV7-2 and TRBJ2-4, the full variable domain reads GAGVSQSPSNKVTEKGKDVELRCDPISGHTALYWYRQSLGQGLEFLIYFQGNSAPDKSGLPSDRFSAERTGGSVSTLTIQRTQQEDSAVYLCASSLVGGGAKNIQYFGAGTRLSVL.